What follows are 7 T cell receptor beta chains derived from one specimen sequenced in a study. MiXCR, run by TCRdb on the 5' RACE reads, gives a single entry per CDR3 protein. This sample has more than 55,000 distinct CDR3 sequences, with 26% found just once. Cells sorted as Tregs were CD4+, CD25+ and CD127-/low. Sample: tumor-infiltrating Tregs sorted from the breast tumor. These receptors were obtained from a female donor with breast cancer.

A note on this clonotype: Possible read error: a much larger clone is one base away. The chain links TRBV6-2 or TRBV6-3 to TRBJ2-7, with a tentative D call TRBD2 (6 bases). The CDR3 length is 16 residues. Germline CDR1 is MNHEY and CDR2 is SVGEGT. The V end lost 5 bases, the J end lost 3 bases, and 20 bases lay between the germline ends. CDR3: CASSDVGLQKYYEQYV. CDR3 coding DNA: TGTGCCAGCAGTGACGTGGGACTTCAAAAATACTACGAGCAGTACGTC.

In DNA, the CDR3 is TGTGCCAGCAGTTCTCTTCGGGAGGGGGGCTTCTTC. It translates to CASSSLREGGFF. The rearrangement links TRBV12-3 or TRBV12-4 to TRBJ2-1, with 8 bases lining up with TRBD2. The V segment lost 4 bases and the J segment 16 bases; nucleotides outside the gene matches: 9. The CDR3 loop spans 12 amino acids.

This clonotype was observed at least ten times. The rearrangement uses TRBV20-1 and TRBJ2-7; D is uncertain. The CDR3 spans 14 residues. Germline CDR1 is DFQATT and CDR2 is SNEGSKA (reference sequence). V gave up 3 bases and J gave up 0 bases, with 12 bases separating them. CDR3: CSARVTDPSYEQYF. As DNA, the CDR3 is TGCAGTGCTAGGGTAACAGATCCCTCCTACGAGCAGTACTTC.

This clonotype showed up many times. The rearrangement joins TRBV6-6 to TRBJ1-1, with 7 positions matching TRBD1. Germline CDR1 and CDR2: MNHNY and SVGAGI (reference sequence). The CDR3 is made up of 12 amino acids. After removal of 6 bases from V and 7 bases from J, the junction contained 5 bases not matched to a gene. This chain's CDR3 is CASSSDRVEAFF. The CDR3, as DNA: TGTGCCAGCAGCTCCGACAGGGTTGAAGCTTTCTTT.

V is TRBV2 and J is TRBJ2-1, with D possibly being TRBD2 (5 bases). Germline CDR1 and CDR2: SNHLY and FYNNEI. This CDR3 region has 13 residues. The germline V and J ends were trimmed by 4 bases and 5 bases, with 9 bases remaining between them. DNA for the CDR3: TGTGCCAGCAGTGGCGGGCTCAACAATGAGCAGTTCTTC. The encoded protein is CASSGGLNNEQFF.

The chain joins TRBV5-8 to TRBJ2-5; no reliable D call. V lost 3 bases, J lost 5 bases, and 14 bases lay in between. This CDR3 spans 14 amino acids. CDR1 and CDR2 (germline): SGHTS, YDEGEE. CDR3 bases: TGTGCCAGCAGCTCCACCTTAATAGGCGAGACCCAGTACTTC. Protein sequence: CASSSTLIGETQYF.

About this clonotype itself: Mismatch with germline at one junction end may stem from a read error. The rearrangement links TRBV20-1 to TRBJ2-5; D might be TRBD1 or TRBD2, each matching 5 bases. This CDR3 contains 12 residues. The germline gives CDR1 DFQATT, CDR2 SNEGSKA (reference sequence). The CDR3 sequence is CSAKGTQEAQYF. The CDR3 DNA reads as TGCAGTGCGAAGGGGACGCAAGAGGCCCAGTACTTC.